This entry concerns a single T cell receptor beta chain. This clone was seen once. Its antigen target is currently unknown. Nothing much larger sits one base from this clone, and base qualities are not available. Other DNA sequences in this specimen translate into the identical CDR3. The CDR3 spans 13 residues, from the cysteine through the phenylalanine. Only the CDR3 portion is preserved as DNA: 39 bases, with reading frame beginning at the first base. The germline V gene (reference sequence) supplies CDR1 MNHEY and CDR2 SMNVEV. V was cut back by 0 bases and J by 4 bases, leaving a gap of 6 bases between them. Library prep was done by the immunoSEQ multiplex PCR assay. Not all clones reach the TCRdb copy of this immuneACCESS table, which keeps in-frame sequences only. Checked studies attribute under half of the gap to unresolved V genes and leave the rest unexplained. In all, the sample holds about 67,000 clones, and about 91% of those were seen once. The top ten clonotypes cover less than 3.5% of the sample.

This entry comes from a study of T cells after somatic rescue of genetic block (dated by TCRdb to about 2020). With regard to the full study: What the study looked at was long-term robustness, specifically in a T-cell system that came about through somatic rescue of a genetic block in T-cell development.

The receptor was derived from a man aged 35-49 years. Recombination connected TRBV27 to TRBJ1-2; no D segment can be confidently identified. What was sequenced was peripheral blood mononuclear cells (PBMCs). The nucleotides read TGTGCCAGCAGTTTATCTGGGAGCTATGGCTACACCTTC. Its protein is CASSLSGSYGYTF.